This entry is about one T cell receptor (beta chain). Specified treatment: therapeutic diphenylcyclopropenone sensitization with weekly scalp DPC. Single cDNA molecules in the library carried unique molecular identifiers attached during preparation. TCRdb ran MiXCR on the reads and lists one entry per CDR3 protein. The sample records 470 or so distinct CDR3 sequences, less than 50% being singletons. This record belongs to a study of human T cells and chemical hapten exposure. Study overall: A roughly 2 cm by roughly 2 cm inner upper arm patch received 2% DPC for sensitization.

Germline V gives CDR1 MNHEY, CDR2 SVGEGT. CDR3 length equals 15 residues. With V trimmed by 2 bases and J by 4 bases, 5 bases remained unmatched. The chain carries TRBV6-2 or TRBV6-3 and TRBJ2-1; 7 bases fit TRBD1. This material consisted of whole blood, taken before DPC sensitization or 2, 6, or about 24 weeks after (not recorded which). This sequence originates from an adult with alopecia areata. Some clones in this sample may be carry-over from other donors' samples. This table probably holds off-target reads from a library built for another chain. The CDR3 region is CASSYTGTAYNEQFF. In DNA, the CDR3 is TGTGCCAGCAGTTACACCGGGACAGCTTACAATGAGCAGTTCTTC.